This TCR beta chain was obtained from a study of cytomegalovirus exposure and HLA in healthy donors. Whole-study findings and limits: Later analysis identified a missense DCLRE1C variant that was linked to TCR beta V- and J-gene trimming. Immune exposure data for these donors was limited to CMV serostatus.

The donors were healthy bone marrow donors. Points on this clone: Its specificity is not known.

In the PCR, 60 Vbeta and 13 Jbeta primers were used. The method was immunoSEQ multiplex PCR; TCRdb's version includes in-frame clones alone and lacks a portion of them. Found here are approximately 150,000 clones, around 80% of them singletons; the top ten hold about 4.5%. The germline CDR1 and CDR2 sequences are MGHRA and YSYEKL. This CDR3 has 15 residues. Between the trimmed V and J ends, which lost 4 bases and 1 base, there was a span of 11 bases. The sample consisted of PBMCs. V gene TRBV4-1 combines with J gene TRBJ1-5, with D tentatively TRBD1 (5 bases). This TCR was recovered from a man aged 35-49 years in good health and CMV-seronegative. The CDR3 loop is CASSPAGVSNQPQHF. The CDR3 DNA reads TGCGCCAGCAGCCCTGCGGGGGTGAGCAATCAGCCCCAGCATTTT.